This T cell receptor (beta chain) emerged from a study of OX40 agonist ivuxolimab in advanced cancers. The study, taken as a whole, reports: Average numbers of expanded clones were greater in CD8+ T cells than in CD4+.

TCRdb's copy holds only in-frame clones and misses some; the assay was immunoSEQ multiplex PCR. The repertoire has tens of thousands of clones, 83% of them found once; the top ten carry around 1.4%. A word on this clone: No antigen is known for it.

The specimen comprised CD4+ or CD8+ T cells sorted from blood, sampled in a trial of the OX40 agonist ivuxolimab. The clonotype comes from an adult with an advanced solid tumor such as melanoma, head and neck, liver or kidney cancer.

In nucleotides, the CDR3 is TGTGCCAGTAGCCGCGCCCGCCGGGCCCTAAACCCAGATACGCAGTATTTT. Amino acids: CASSRARRALNPDTQYF. The chain employs TRBV19 and TRBJ2-3; no firm D call. Germline CDR1 is LNHDA and CDR2 is SQIVND (reference sequence). This CDR3 region has 17 residues. V was trimmed by 6 bases and J by 4 bases, leaving 23 bases between them. The full variable domain, rest sourced from reference TRBV19 and TRBJ2-3, is DGGITQSPKYLFRKEGQNVTLSCEQNLNHDAMYWYRQDPGQGLRLIYYSQIVNDFQKGDIAEGYSVSREKKESFPLTVTSAQKNPTAFYLCASSRARRALNPDTQYFGPGTRLTVL.